A selection of T cell receptor beta chains follows, all from one sample in a study of cytomegalovirus exposure and HLA in healthy donors. Assay: immunoSEQ multiplex PCR; the TCRdb copy retains only in-frame clones and omits some. The data include tens of thousands of clones; the top ten clones carry roughly 5.4%. The sample comprised PBMCs. The receptors derive from a man aged 25-45 years in good health and CMV-seropositive. CDR3s include the opening cysteine and the closing phenylalanine or tryptophan. Each record gives: D gene, J gene, V gene, CDR3 DNA, CDR3 protein. D genes are given only for firm matches.

>TRBD1|TRBJ2-1|TRBV7-2
TGTGCCAGCAGCTCCCTCGGACAGGGCCACAATGAGCAGTTCTTC
CASSSLGQGHNEQFF
>NA|TRBJ1-5|TRBV5-1
TGCGCCAGCAGACAGGACAGAAATCAGCCCCAGCATTTT
CASRQDRNQPQHF
>TRBD1|TRBJ2-7|TRBV13
TGTGCCAGCAGCTCATCACCGGACAGGGGACCCCACGAGCAGTACTTC
CASSSSPDRGPHEQYF
>TRBD1|TRBJ2-7|TRBV7-9
TGTGCCAGCAGCTTGTCGGGACAGGGTGGCTACGAGCAGTACTTC
CASSLSGQGGYEQYF
>NA|TRBJ2-2|TRBV7-6
TGTGCCAGCAGCGCGCCCCCGGGTAGCGGAGGCTCGAACACCGGGGAGCTGTTTTTT
CASSAPPGSGGSNTGELFF
>NA|TRBJ2-1|TRBV6-5
TGTGCCAGCACAGAGGGCAATGAGCAGTTCTTC
CASTEGNEQFF
>NA|TRBJ2-7|TRBV2
TGTGCCAGCAGTGAAGAGGAAGACAGTTTAATCCCAAGGGACGAGCAGTACTTC
CASSEEEDSLIPRDEQYF
>NA|TRBJ2-5|TRBV4-1
TGCGCCAGCAGCCGGAAGAGGGAAGAGACCCAGTACTTC
CASSRKREETQYF
>TRBD2|TRBJ2-1|TRBV9
TGTGCCAGCAGCGTACAATCTAGCGCGGGAGGGAGTCATGAGCAGTTCTTC
CASSVQSSAGGSHEQFF
>TRBD1|TRBJ1-3|TRBV4-1
TGCGCCAGCAGCCAGAAACCGGGACAGGGTTCTGGAAACACCATATATTTT
CASSQKPGQGSGNTIYF